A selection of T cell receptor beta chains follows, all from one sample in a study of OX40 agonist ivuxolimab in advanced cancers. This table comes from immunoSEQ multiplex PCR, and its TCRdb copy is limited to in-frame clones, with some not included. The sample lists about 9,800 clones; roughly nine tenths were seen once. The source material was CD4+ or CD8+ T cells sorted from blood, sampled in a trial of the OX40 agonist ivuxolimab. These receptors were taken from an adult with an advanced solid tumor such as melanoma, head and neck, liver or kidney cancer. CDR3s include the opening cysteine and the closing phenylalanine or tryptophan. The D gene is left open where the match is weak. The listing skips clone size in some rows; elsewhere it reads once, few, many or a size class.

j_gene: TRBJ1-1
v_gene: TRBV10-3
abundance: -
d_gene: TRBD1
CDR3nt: TGTGCCATCAGTGAGGACAGGGGGGGCACTGAAGCTTTCTTT
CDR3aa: CAISEDRGGTEAFF

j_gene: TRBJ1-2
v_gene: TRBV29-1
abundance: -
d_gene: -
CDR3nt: TGCAGCGTTGACGGAGGGATGGGCTATGGCTACACCTTC
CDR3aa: CSVDGGMGYGYTF

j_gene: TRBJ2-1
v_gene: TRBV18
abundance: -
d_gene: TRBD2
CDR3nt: TGTGCCAGCTCTCCAACGGGACGGGGGGGCAATGAGCAGTTCTTC
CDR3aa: CASSPTGRGGNEQFF

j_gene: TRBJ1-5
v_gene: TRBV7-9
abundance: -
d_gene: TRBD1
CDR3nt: TGTGCCAGCAGCTTAGGGACAGGGAACCAGCCCCAGCATTTT
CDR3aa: CASSLGTGNQPQHF

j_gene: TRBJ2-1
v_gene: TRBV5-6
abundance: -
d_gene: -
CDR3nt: TGTGCCAGCAGCTTGATCAGTCAATTGAACTCCTACAATGAGCAGTTCTTC
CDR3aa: CASSLISQLNSYNEQFF

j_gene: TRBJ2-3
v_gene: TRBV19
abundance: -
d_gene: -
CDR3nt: TGTGCCAGTAGTATAGGGGGAAGAGATACGCAGTATTTT
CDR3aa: CASSIGGRDTQYF

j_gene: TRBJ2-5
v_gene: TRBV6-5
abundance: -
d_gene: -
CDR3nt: TGTGCCAGCAGTTACTCCCGGAGGGCCGGTGAGACCCAGTACTTC
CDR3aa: CASSYSRRAGETQYF

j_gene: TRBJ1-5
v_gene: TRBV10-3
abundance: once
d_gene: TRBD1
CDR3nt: TGTGCCATCAGTGAAGACAGGGTGGATCAGCCCCAGCATTTT
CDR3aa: CAISEDRVDQPQHF

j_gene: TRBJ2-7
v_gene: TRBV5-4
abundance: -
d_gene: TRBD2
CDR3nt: TGTGCCAGCAGCTTGGGCGGCGGGGGAAACTCCTACGAGCAGTACTTC
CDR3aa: CASSLGGGGNSYEQYF

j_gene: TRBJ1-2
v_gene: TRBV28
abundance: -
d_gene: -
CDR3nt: TGTGCCAGCAGTCCCGACCGGGGGCGAAAGGGCTACACCTTC
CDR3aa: CASSPDRGRKGYTF

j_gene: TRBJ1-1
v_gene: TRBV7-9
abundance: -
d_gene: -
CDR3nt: TGTGCCAGCAGCTTATTAGAAACTGAAGCTTTCTTT
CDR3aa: CASSLLETEAFF

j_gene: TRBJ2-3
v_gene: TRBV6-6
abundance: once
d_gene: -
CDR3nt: TGTGCCAGCAGTCCCAGACAGGGGAGGGGGGATACGCAGTATTTT
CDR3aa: CASSPRQGRGDTQYF

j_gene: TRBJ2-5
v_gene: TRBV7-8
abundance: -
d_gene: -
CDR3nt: TGTGCCAGCAGCTCGGGCGTGGAATCCCGAGAGACCCAGTACTTC
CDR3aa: CASSSGVESRETQYF

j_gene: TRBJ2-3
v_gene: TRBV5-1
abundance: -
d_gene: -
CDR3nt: TGCGCCAGCAGCTTCAACAGGGCCCCGAGGACGCAGTATTTT
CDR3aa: CASSFNRAPRTQYF

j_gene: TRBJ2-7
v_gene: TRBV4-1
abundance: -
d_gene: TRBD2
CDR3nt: TGCGCCAGCAGCCAAGCTAGCGGGTACGAGCAGTACTTC
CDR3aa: CASSQASGYEQYF

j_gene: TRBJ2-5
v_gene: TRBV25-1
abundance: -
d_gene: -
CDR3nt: TGTGCCAGCAGTGAATGGGTTGGGGAGACCCAGTACTTC
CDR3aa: CASSEWVGETQYF

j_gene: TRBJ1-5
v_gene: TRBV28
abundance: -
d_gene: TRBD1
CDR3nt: TGTGCCAGCAGTTTGTCTACAGGGGGTGAAAATCAGCCCCAGCATTTT
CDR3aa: CASSLSTGGENQPQHF